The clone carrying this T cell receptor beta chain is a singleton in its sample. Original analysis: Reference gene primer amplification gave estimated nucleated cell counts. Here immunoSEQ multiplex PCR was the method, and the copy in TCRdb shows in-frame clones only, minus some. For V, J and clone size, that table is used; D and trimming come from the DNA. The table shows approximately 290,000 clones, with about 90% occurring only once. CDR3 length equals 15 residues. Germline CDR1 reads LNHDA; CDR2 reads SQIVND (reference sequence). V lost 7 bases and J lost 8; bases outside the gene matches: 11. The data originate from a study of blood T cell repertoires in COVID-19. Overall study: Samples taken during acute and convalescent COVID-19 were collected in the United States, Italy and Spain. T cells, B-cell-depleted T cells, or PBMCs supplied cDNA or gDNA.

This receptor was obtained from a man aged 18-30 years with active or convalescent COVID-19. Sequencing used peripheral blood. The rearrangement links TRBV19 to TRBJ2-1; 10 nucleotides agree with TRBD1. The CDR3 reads CASTPRRTGGDEQFF. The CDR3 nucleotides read TGTGCCAGTACCCCCCGGCGGACAGGGGGGGATGAGCAGTTCTTC.